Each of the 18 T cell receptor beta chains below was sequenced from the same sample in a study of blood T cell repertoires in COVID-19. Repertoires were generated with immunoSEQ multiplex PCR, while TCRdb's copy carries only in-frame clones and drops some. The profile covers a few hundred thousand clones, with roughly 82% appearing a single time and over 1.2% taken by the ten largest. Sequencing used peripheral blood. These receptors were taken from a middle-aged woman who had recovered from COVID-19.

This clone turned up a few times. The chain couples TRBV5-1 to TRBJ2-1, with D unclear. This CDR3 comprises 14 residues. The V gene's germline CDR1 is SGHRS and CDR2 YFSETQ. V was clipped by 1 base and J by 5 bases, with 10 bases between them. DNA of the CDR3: TGCGCCAGCAGCTTGATAGGAGAAAACAATGAGCAGTTCTTC. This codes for CASSLIGENNEQFF.

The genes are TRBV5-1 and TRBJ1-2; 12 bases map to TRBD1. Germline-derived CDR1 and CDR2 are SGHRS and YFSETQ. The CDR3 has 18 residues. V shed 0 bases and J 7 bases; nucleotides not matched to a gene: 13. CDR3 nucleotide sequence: TGCGCCAGCAGCTTGGTGGGTAATCCAGGGACAGGGGGCCTTGGCTACACCTTC. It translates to CASSLVGNPGTGGLGYTF.

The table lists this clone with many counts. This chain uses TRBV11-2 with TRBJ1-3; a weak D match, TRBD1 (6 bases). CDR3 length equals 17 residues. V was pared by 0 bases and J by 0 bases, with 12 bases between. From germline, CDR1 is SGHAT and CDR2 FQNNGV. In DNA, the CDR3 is TGTGCCAGCAGCTTAGAGGCAGGGGCCTTCTCTGGAAACACCATATATTTT. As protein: CASSLEAGAFSGNTIYF.

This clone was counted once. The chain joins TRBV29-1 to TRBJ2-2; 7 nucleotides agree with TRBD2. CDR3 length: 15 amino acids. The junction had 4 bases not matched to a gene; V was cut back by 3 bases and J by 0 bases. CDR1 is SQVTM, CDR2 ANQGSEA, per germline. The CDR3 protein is CSVESGDSNTGELFF. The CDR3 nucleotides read TGCAGCGTTGAGAGCGGGGACTCGAACACCGGGGAGCTGTTTTTT.

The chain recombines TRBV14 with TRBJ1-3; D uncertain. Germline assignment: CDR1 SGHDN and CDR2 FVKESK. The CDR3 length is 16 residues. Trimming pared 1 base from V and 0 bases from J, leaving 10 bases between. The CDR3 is CASSQAFSGSGNTIYF. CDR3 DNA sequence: TGTGCCAGCAGCCAAGCTTTTTCAGGCTCTGGAAACACCATATATTTT.

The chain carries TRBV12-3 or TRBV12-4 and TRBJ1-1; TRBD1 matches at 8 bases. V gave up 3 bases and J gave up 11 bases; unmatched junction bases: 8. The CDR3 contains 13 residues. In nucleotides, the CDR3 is TGTGCCAGCAGTTTTGTACAGGGGGTTTGGGCTTTCTTT. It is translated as CASSFVQGVWAFF.

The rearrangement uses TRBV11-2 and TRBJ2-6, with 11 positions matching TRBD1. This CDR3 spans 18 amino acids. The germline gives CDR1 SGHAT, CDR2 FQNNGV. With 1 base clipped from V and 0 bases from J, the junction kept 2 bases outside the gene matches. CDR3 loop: CASSLVGTGGSGANVLTF. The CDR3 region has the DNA TGTGCCAGCAGCTTAGTGGGGACAGGGGGCTCTGGGGCCAACGTCCTGACTTTC.

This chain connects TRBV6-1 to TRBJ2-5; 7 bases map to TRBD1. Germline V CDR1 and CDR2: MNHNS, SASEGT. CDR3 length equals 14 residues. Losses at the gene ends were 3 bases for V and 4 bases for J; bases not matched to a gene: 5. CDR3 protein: CASSEVDRPETQYF. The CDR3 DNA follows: TGTGCCAGCAGTGAGGTGGACAGGCCAGAGACCCAGTACTTC.

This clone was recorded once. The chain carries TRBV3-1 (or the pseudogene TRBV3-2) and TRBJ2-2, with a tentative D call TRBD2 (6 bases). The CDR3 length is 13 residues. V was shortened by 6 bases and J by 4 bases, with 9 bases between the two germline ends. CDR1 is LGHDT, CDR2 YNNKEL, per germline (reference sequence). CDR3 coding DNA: TGTGCCAGCAGACTAGCATTCACCGGGGAGCTGTTTTTT. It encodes CASRLAFTGELFF.

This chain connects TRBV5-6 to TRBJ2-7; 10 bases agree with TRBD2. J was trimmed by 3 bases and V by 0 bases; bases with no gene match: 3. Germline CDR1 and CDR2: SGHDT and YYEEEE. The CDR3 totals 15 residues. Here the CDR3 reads CASSLASGGLYEQYF. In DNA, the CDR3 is TGTGCCAGCAGCTTGGCTAGCGGGGGCCTCTACGAGCAGTACTTC.

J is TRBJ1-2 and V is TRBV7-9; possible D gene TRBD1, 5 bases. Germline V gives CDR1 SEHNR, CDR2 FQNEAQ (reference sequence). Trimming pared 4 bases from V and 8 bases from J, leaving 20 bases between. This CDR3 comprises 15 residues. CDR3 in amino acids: CASSSPRGVNVGYTF. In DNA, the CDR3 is TGTGCCAGCAGCTCCCCTCGGGGGGTTAATGTGGGCTACACCTTC. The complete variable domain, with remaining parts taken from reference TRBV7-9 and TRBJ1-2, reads DTGVSQNPRHKITKRGQNVTFRCDPISEHNRLYWYRQTLGQGPEFLTYFQNEAQLEKSRLLSDRFSAERPKGSFSTLEIQRTEQGDSAMYLCASSSPRGVNVGYTFGSGTRLTVV.

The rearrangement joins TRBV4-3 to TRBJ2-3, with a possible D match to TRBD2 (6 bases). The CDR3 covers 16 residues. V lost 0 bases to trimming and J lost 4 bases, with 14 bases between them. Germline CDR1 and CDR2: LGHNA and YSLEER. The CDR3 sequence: CASSQDWREVPDTQYF. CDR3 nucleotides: TGCGCCAGCAGCCAAGATTGGAGGGAGGTTCCAGATACGCAGTATTTT.

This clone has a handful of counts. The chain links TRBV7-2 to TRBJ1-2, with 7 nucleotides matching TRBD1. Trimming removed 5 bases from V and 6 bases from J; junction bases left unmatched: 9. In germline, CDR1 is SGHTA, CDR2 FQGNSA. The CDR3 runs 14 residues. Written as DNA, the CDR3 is TGTGCCAGCAGCCACCTACAGGGGCGGGATGGCTACACCTTC. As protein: CASSHLQGRDGYTF. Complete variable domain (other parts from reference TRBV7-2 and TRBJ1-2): GAGVSQSPSNKVTEKGKDVELRCDPISGHTALYWYRQSLGQGLEFLIYFQGNSAPDKSGLPSDRFSAERTGGSVSTLTIQRTQQEDSAVYLCASSHLQGRDGYTFGSGTRLTVV.

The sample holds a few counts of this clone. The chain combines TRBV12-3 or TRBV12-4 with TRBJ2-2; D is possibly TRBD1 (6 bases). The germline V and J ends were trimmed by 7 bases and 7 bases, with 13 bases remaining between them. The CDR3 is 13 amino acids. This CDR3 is CASILRGIGELFF. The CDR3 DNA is TGTGCCAGCATTCTCAGGGGAATCGGGGAGCTGTTTTTT.

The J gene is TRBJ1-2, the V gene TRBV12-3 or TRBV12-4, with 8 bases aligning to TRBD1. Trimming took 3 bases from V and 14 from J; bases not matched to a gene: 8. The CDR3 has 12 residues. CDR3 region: CASSFGRGLGTF. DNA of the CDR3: TGTGCCAGCAGTTTCGGCAGGGGGCTAGGTACCTTC.

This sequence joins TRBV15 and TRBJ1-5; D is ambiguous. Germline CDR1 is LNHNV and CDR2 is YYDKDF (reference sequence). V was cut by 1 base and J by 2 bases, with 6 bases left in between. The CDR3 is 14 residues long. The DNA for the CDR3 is TGTGCCACCAGCAGAGCGTTTGGCAATCAGCCCCAGCATTTT. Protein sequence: CATSRAFGNQPQHF.

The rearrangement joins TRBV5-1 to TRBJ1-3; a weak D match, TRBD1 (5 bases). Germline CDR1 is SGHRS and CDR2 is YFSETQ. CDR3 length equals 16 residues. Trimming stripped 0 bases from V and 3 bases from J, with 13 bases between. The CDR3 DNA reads TGCGCCAGCAGCTTGGCCGGGGGGTTAGGTGGAAACACCATATATTTT. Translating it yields CASSLAGGLGGNTIYF. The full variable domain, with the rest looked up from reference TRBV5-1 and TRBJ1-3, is KAGVTQTPRYLIKTRGQQVTLSCSPISGHRSVSWYQQTPGQGLQFLFEYFSETQRNKGNFPGRFSGRQFSNSRSEMNVSTLELGDSALYLCASSLAGGLGGNTIYFGEGSWLTVV.

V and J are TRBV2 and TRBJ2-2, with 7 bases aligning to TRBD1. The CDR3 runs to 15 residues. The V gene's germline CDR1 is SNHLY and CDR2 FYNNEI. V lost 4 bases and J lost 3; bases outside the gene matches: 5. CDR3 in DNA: TGTGCCAGCAGTGGAGAACAGGGGTACACCGGGGAGCTGTTTTTT. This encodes CASSGEQGYTGELFF.